The entry below gives a single T cell receptor (beta chain) sequence along with its context. Study processing details: By means of reference gene primer amplification, nucleated cell counts were estimated. Method: immunoSEQ multiplex PCR; TCRdb's copy keeps in-frame clones and lacks some. V, J and clone size were drawn from that table, and D and trimming were deduced from the DNA. The data hold approximately 400,000 clones, with about 91% observed a single time. Seattle patient enrollment occurred during active infection, with longitudinal follow-up thereafter. The data derive from a study of blood T cell repertoires in COVID-19. Study overall: Samples of COVID-19 (acute and convalescent) were obtained from the United States, Italy and Spain.

Germline CDR1 and CDR2: PRHDT and FYEKMQ (reference sequence). V lost 5 bases, J lost 0 bases, and 12 bases lay in between. The CDR3 length is 15 residues. The clonotype comes from a woman aged 50 to 65 with COVID-19, enrolled during active disease. Sequencing input: peripheral blood. The rearrangement links TRBV13 to TRBJ2-3; weak D call: TRBD2 (6 bases). CDR3 sequence reads: CASSLRRGSTDTQYF. The CDR3 DNA reads as TGTGCCAGCAGCCTGCGGCGGGGCAGCACAGATACGCAGTATTTT.